A single sample gave rise to the 17 T cell receptor beta chains below, sequenced in a study of shared clonotypes between healthy human individuals (dated by TCRdb to about 2020). Library creation used the immunoSEQ multiplex PCR assay. TCRdb limited this immuneACCESS table to in-frame rearrangements with V and J called. A share of clones is missing; checked studies link under half to unresolved V genes, and the rest is unexplained. The sample table shows approximately 1.9 million clones, and 93% are seen once. More than 1.5% of the sample is in the top ten clones. CD8 naive samples were CD45RO-negative cells positively selected for CCR7, giving a CD45RA+CCR7+ population that excluded TemRA cells. Source material: naive CD8+ T cells from PBMCs. The label giving this sample's cell subset or site can be read as: CD45RA+CCR7+. These receptors came from a man between 18 and 29 years old in good health. Some clones in this sample may be carry-over from other donors' samples.

This clone was recorded only once. V and J are TRBV11-2 and TRBJ1-3; tentatively, D is TRBD1 (6 bases). Trimming left V 1 base short and J 3 bases short, with 16 bases between. CDR3 length: 17 residues. Germline-derived CDR1 and CDR2 are SGHAT and FQNNGV. As DNA, the CDR3 is TGTGCCAGCAGCTTAGTGCCGGGGGCAGTTGGTGGAAACACCATATATTTT. Translation gives CASSLVPGAVGGNTIYF.

This chain links TRBV14 with TRBJ1-1, with TRBD1 as a possible D gene (5 bases). CDR3 length equals 16 residues. The V gene lost 0 bases and the J gene lost 0 bases, with 11 bases spanning the gap. Germline V lookup: CDR1 SGHDN, CDR2 FVKESK. CDR3 sequence reads: CASSQEGTRVNTEAFF. CDR3 nucleotide sequence: TGTGCCAGCAGCCAAGAGGGGACCAGGGTGAACACTGAAGCTTTCTTT.

With respect to this clone: This sample also contains other DNA sequences that code for the same CDR3. This chain joins TRBV19 and TRBJ1-1; D ambiguous. The CDR3 runs 13 residues. From germline, CDR1 is LNHDA and CDR2 SQIVND (reference sequence). The V end was cut by 1 base, the J end by 7 bases, with 10 bases between. The CDR3 protein is CASSIVLRGEAFF. The CDR3 DNA reads TGTGCCAGTAGTATAGTCCTTCGAGGTGAAGCTTTCTTT.

The chain recombines TRBV7-9 with TRBJ1-1, with D unresolved. CDR1 and CDR2 from the germline V gene are SEHNR and FQNEAQ (reference sequence). V dropped 2 bases and J dropped 1 base, with 8 bases sitting between them. The CDR3 is made up of 14 amino acids. DNA of the CDR3: TGTGCCAGCAGCTTAAGTCTTAGGAACACTGAAGCTTTCTTT. Residues: CASSLSLRNTEAFF.

The V and J genes are TRBV7-8 and TRBJ2-5; D remains unclear. The germline V gene encodes CDR1 SGHVS and CDR2 FQNEAQ. The CDR3 covers 12 residues. V lost 5 bases, J lost 5 bases, and 9 bases lay in between. CDR3 DNA: TGTGCCAGCAGCGCCCCGAGGGAGACCCAGTACTTC. Its translation is CASSAPRETQYF. The full variable domain, its missing parts supplied by reference TRBV7-8 and TRBJ2-5, is GAGVSQSPRYKVAKRGQDVALRCDPISGHVSLFWYQQALGQGPEFLTYFQNEAQLDKSGLPSDRFFAERPEGSVSTLKIQRTQQEDSAVYLCASSAPRETQYFGPGTRLLVL.

The V gene is TRBV28, the J gene TRBJ2-7; possible D gene TRBD1, 5 bases. This CDR3 is 11 amino acids long. Germline assignment: CDR1 MDHEN and CDR2 SYDVKM. V dropped 6 bases and J dropped 3 bases, with 6 bases sitting between them. Written as DNA, the CDR3 is TGTGCCAGCAGGACAGACTACGAGCAGTACTTC. Encoded protein: CASRTDYEQYF.

DNA of the CDR3: TGTGCCAGCAGTTTAATCCCGAAGGGGAGGGCTCACGAGCAGTACTTC. Encoded protein: CASSLIPKGRAHEQYF. The chain uses TRBV27 and TRBJ2-7, with 7 bases that match TRBD2. In germline, CDR1 is MNHEY, CDR2 SMNVEV (reference sequence). This CDR3 contains 16 residues. The trim removed 2 bases at V and 5 bases at J, leaving 12 bases unmatched.

This chain connects TRBV2 to TRBJ2-1; D is tentatively TRBD1 or TRBD2 (5 bases each). Per germline, CDR1 SNHLY and CDR2 FYNNEI. With 6 bases removed from V and 8 bases from J, the gap between germline ends came to 14 bases. CDR3 length equals 13 residues. The DNA for the CDR3 is TGTGCCAGCAGAGGGACCTGGGGCGATGAGCAGTTCTTC. Translation: CASRGTWGDEQFF.

This clone was seen once. The rearrangement uses TRBV4-3 and TRBJ2-2; a weak D match, TRBD2 (7 bases). Germline lookup yields CDR1 LGHNA and CDR2 YSLEER. Between the trimmed V and J ends, which lost 2 bases and 3 bases, there was a span of 19 bases. The CDR3 totals 18 residues. For the CDR3, the DNA is TGCGCCAGCAGCCAAAGCCTTAAGGGGGGGCAGCACACCGGGGAGCTGTTTTTT. It encodes CASSQSLKGGQHTGELFF.

V gene TRBV6-1 combines with J gene TRBJ2-5, with 8 bases identical to TRBD1. CDR1 MNHNS and CDR2 SASEGT come from the germline V gene. The CDR3 is 14 residues long. Losses at the gene ends were 3 bases for V and 4 bases for J; bases not matched to a gene: 4. The CDR3 DNA is TGTGCCAGCAGTGACCGGACAGGGAGAGAGACCCAGTACTTC. Its protein is CASSDRTGRETQYF.

The genes are TRBV28 and TRBJ1-2; 7 bases agree with TRBD1. The CDR3 is 13 residues long. The trim removed 4 bases at V and 4 bases at J, leaving 3 bases unmatched. CDR1 MDHEN and CDR2 SYDVKM come from the germline V gene. In DNA, the CDR3 is TGTGCCAGCAGTTCGGACAGGAGCTATGGCTACACCTTC. The encoded protein is CASSSDRSYGYTF.

The genes are TRBV6-6 and TRBJ2-1, with D unclear. Per the germline V gene, CDR1 is MNHNY and CDR2 is SVGAGI (reference sequence). The germline V and J ends were trimmed by 3 bases and 7 bases, with 7 bases remaining between them. CDR3 size: 12 residues. The CDR3: CASSYLRNEQFF. The DNA of the CDR3 is TGTGCCAGCAGTTATCTCAGGAATGAGCAGTTCTTC.

Here the CDR3 reads CASSLISDFLYNEQFF. CDR3 coding DNA: TGCGCCAGCAGCTTGATCTCCGACTTCCTCTACAATGAGCAGTTCTTC. The rearrangement uses TRBV5-1 and TRBJ2-1; no definite D call. Per the germline V gene, CDR1 is SGHRS and CDR2 is YFSETQ. The CDR3 extends over 16 amino acids. V gave up 1 base and J gave up 3 bases, with 14 bases separating them. Filled out from reference TRBV5-1 and TRBJ2-1, the complete variable domain reads KAGVTQTPRYLIKTRGQQVTLSCSPISGHRSVSWYQQTPGQGLQFLFEYFSETQRNKGNFPGRFSGRQFSNSRSEMNVSTLELGDSALYLCASSLISDFLYNEQFFGPGTRLTVL.

The chain recombines TRBV30 with TRBJ1-3; 9 bases are shared with TRBD1. CDR1 and CDR2 (germline): GTSNPN, SVGIG (reference sequence). With 1 base clipped from V and 0 bases from J, the junction kept 19 bases outside the gene matches. The CDR3 is 21 residues long. CDR3 sequence reads: CAWSGVVRDREMRLSGNTIYF. Written as DNA, the CDR3 is TGTGCCTGGAGTGGAGTCGTAAGGGACAGGGAGATGAGGCTCTCTGGAAACACCATATATTTT.

The chain joins TRBV7-2 to TRBJ2-1, with 7 bases matching TRBD1. Germline CDR1 and CDR2: SGHTA and FQGNSA. With 1 base clipped from V and 0 bases from J, the junction kept 6 bases outside the gene matches. This CDR3 spans 17 amino acids. This CDR3 reads CASSLGDRRTSYNEQFF. The CDR3 coding sequence is TGTGCCAGCAGCTTAGGGGACAGACGGACCTCCTACAATGAGCAGTTCTTC. Drawing the rest from reference TRBV7-2 and TRBJ2-1, the complete variable domain is GAGVSQSPSNKVTEKGKDVELRCDPISGHTALYWYRQSLGQGLEFLIYFQGNSAPDKSGLPSDRFSAERTGGSVSTLTIQRTQQEDSAVYLCASSLGDRRTSYNEQFFGPGTRLTVL.

The genes are TRBV2 and TRBJ2-2, with a tentative D call TRBD2 (6 bases). Germline V gives CDR1 SNHLY, CDR2 FYNNEI. With 2 bases removed from V and 1 base from J, the gap between germline ends came to 17 bases. This CDR3 contains 18 residues. The CDR3, as DNA: TGTGCCAGCAGTGAAAACCCCGGGACTTTAAGGAACACCGGGGAGCTGTTTTTT. Translation gives CASSENPGTLRNTGELFF.

With respect to this clone: This same CDR3 is encoded by further DNA sequences in the sample. V gene TRBV11-2 combines with J gene TRBJ2-1; D unclear. CDR1 is SGHAT, CDR2 FQNNGV, per germline. Deletions cut 1 base from V and 6 bases from J, with 4 bases between. CDR3 size: 12 residues. The CDR3 protein is CASSLVPNEQFF. In nucleotides, the CDR3 is TGTGCCAGCAGCTTAGTCCCCAATGAGCAGTTCTTC.